What follows is one T cell receptor (beta chain) and its context. The sample comes from a study of OX40 agonist ivuxolimab in advanced cancers. Study-wide background: Three dose-escalation patients had partial responses: one with hepatocellular carcinoma and two with cutaneous melanoma.

It was autoimmune disease history or systemic immunosuppression that excluded patients. The method was immunoSEQ multiplex PCR; TCRdb's version includes in-frame clones alone and lacks a portion of them. The sample has about 81,000 clones; 85% to 95% are singletons. The V and J ends lost 0 bases and 1 base respectively, with 9 bases between them. Germline V lookup: CDR1 MNHEY, CDR2 SMNVEV (reference sequence). This CDR3 comprises 15 residues. The source of this sequence is an adult with an advanced solid tumor such as melanoma, head and neck, liver or kidney cancer. The sequencing here drew on CD4+ or CD8+ T cells sorted from blood, taken in a trial of the OX40 agonist ivuxolimab. The rearrangement links TRBV27 to TRBJ1-1; D unclear. The CDR3 here is CASSLSATANTEAFF. DNA for the CDR3: TGTGCCAGCAGTTTATCGGCGACCGCGAACACTGAAGCTTTCTTT.